This note documents a single T cell receptor beta chain sequence. What it recognizes is unknown. This related bone marrow graft donor gave peripheral blood on the day of marrow donation. Using immunoSEQ multiplex PCR, the repertoire was profiled, and TCRdb retains in-frame clones only, with some absent. The sample contains more than 5,500 clones, roughly 98% of which appear only once. The source of the sample is a study of T cells after posttransplantation cyclophosphamide. Study outcomes and limitations: TRB clonality was highly associated with recipient CMV seropositivity and reactivation. Tissue-infiltrating T cells from skin or gut overlapped little with blood T cells.

Trimming took 0 bases from V and 4 from J; bases not matched to a gene: 13. This CDR3 contains 19 residues. The V gene's germline CDR1 is KGHSH and CDR2 LQKENI. The receptor was derived from a man aged 40-55 years in good health, CMV-negative, and a related stem cell transplant donor. The sequenced sample was memory CD4+ T cells sorted from PBMCs. The chain couples TRBV18 to TRBJ2-1, with TRBD2 matching 9 bases. The CDR3 is CASSPPRTSGPGNYNEQFF. The DNA for the CDR3 is TGTGCCAGCTCACCACCGAGAACTAGCGGGCCTGGGAATTACAATGAGCAGTTCTTC.